A selection of T cell receptor beta chains follows, all from one sample in a study of preoperative IRX-2 immunotherapy in early breast cancer. Only in-frame clones appear in the TCRdb table, and some are missing; sequencing was by immunoSEQ multiplex PCR. The top ten clones hold more than 1.5% of a sample with under 45,000 clones, about 95% of them seen once. The sequenced sample was tumor tissue, obtained after IRX-2 immunotherapy. These receptors all stem from a human donor with breast cancer. The CDR3 runs from the conserved cysteine through the conserved F or W. The order of the fields is clone size, V gene, CDR3 protein. For some rows the clone size is stated as once, few or many, or as a class when expanded; others skip it.

clone_size: .; v_call: TRBV5-1; cdr3_aa: CASSSGRPYEQYF
clone_size: .; v_call: TRBV4-1; cdr3_aa: CASSQDGWDRGLETQYF
clone_size: .; v_call: TRBV2; cdr3_aa: CASRRRPAPEETQYF
clone_size: .; v_call: TRBV7-3; cdr3_aa: CASSKENNQETQYF
clone_size: .; v_call: TRBV27; cdr3_aa: CASSFSVGEKLFF
clone_size: once; v_call: TRBV4-2; cdr3_aa: CASSQDRGRGSYEQYF
clone_size: .; v_call: TRBV5-1; cdr3_aa: CASSLQGAITEAFF
clone_size: .; v_call: TRBV10-3; cdr3_aa: CAIGTESYEQYF
clone_size: once; v_call: TRBV5-3; cdr3_aa: CARSVLLKVAEAFF
clone_size: once; v_call: TRBV5-1; cdr3_aa: CASSGQGGPYEQYF
clone_size: .; v_call: TRBV7-2; cdr3_aa: CASSLGGRKGYTF
clone_size: .; v_call: TRBV11-3; cdr3_aa: CASSSNRDRTYNEQFF
clone_size: .; v_call: TRBV5-8; cdr3_aa: CASSLPGQPSYEQYF
clone_size: .; v_call: TRBV6-1; cdr3_aa: CAACREPAQFEQYF
clone_size: .; v_call: TRBV29-1; cdr3_aa: CSVGGGIYEQYF
clone_size: .; v_call: TRBV7-9; cdr3_aa: CASSPPLGAQYF
clone_size: .; v_call: TRBV23-1; cdr3_aa: CASSQRGHTWATHEQYF
clone_size: .; v_call: TRBV27; cdr3_aa: CASSFGEVPGELFF
clone_size: .; v_call: TRBV29-1; cdr3_aa: CSVPGTGPSNEQFF
clone_size: once; v_call: TRBV19; cdr3_aa: CASSVEGSYEQYF
clone_size: .; v_call: TRBV18; cdr3_aa: CASSPPPGGSYEQYF
clone_size: .; v_call: TRBV7-2; cdr3_aa: CASSLVPGQGNYEQYF
clone_size: .; v_call: TRBV5-8; cdr3_aa: CASSHRVQETQYF
clone_size: .; v_call: TRBV11-2; cdr3_aa: CASSLENSVGQGDNYGYTF
clone_size: .; v_call: TRBV18; cdr3_aa: CASSPTLADTQYF
clone_size: .; v_call: TRBV6-5; cdr3_aa: CASGGPEGYGYTF